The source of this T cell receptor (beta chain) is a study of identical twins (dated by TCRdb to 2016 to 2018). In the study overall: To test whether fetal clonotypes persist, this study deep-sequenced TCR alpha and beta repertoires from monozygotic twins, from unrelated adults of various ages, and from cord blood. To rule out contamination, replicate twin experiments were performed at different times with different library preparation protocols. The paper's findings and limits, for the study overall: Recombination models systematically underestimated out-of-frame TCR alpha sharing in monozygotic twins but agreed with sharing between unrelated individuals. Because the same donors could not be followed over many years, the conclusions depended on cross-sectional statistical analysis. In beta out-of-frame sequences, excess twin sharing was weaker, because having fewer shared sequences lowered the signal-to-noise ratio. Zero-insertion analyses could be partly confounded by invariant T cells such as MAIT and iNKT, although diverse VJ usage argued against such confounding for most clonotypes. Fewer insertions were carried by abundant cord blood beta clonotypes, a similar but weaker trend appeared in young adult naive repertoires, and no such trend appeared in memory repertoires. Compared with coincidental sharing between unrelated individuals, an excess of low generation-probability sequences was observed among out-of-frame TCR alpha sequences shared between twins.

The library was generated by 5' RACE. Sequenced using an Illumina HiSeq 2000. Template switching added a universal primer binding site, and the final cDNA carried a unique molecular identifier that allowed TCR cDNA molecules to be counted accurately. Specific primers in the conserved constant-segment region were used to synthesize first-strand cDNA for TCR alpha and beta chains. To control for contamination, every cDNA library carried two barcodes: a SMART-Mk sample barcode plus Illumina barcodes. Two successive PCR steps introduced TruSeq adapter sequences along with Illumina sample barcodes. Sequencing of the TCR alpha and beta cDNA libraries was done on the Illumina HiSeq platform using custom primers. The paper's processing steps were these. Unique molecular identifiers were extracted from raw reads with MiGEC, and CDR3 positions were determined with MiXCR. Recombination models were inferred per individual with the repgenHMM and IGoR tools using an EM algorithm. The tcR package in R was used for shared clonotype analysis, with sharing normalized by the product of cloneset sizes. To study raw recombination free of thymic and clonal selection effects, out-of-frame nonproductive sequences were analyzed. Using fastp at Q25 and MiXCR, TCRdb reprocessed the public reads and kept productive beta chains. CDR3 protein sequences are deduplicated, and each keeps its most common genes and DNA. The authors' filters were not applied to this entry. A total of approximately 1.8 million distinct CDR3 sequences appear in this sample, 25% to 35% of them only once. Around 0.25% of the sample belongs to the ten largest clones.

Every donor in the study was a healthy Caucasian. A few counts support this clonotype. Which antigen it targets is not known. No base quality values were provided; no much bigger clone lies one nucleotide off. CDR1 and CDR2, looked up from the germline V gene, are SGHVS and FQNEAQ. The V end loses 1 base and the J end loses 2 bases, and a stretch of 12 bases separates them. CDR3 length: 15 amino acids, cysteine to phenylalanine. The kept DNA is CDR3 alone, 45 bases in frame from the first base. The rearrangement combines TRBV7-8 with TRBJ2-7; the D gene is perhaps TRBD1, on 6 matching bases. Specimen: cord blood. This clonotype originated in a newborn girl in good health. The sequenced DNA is TGTGCCAGCAGCTTAGGGGTAACAGGGACCTACGAGCAGTACTTC. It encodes CASSLGVTGTYEQYF.